Given below is one TCR beta chain in context. Its antigen is undetermined. The sample is drawn from a study of cytomegalovirus exposure and HLA in healthy donors. The CDR3 loop spans 17 amino acids. Per the germline V gene, CDR1 is SGHVS and CDR2 is FQNEAQ. The germline V and J ends were trimmed by 0 bases and 1 base, with 13 bases remaining between them. Both 60 Vbeta primers and 13 Jbeta primers went into the PCR. Repertoires were generated with immunoSEQ multiplex PCR, while TCRdb's copy carries only in-frame clones and drops some. The repertoire has about 180,000 clones, around 80% of them found once; the top ten carry about 2.5%. The study's findings and limits: In vitro assays verified that three CMV-associated chains recognized CMV antigens specifically. Reportedly, HLA-A and HLA-B alleles of most subjects were accurately predicted from TCR beta. Rare TCR sequences dominated, though some public TCRs recurred in many donors.

Input material: PBMCs. This TCR came from a woman aged 25 to 45 in good health and CMV-seropositive. The V and J genes are TRBV7-8 and TRBJ1-5; D is unresolved. CDR3 DNA: TGTGCCAGCAGCTTAGCGATGGGGAGTCAGAGCAATCAGCCCCAGCATTTT. Amino acid sequence: CASSLAMGSQSNQPQHF.